This is a list of T cell receptor beta chains from one sample in a study of human T cells and chemical hapten exposure. TCRdb recomputed calls from the RACE reads with MiXCR, one row per CDR3 protein. The table lists approximately 320,000 distinct CDR3 sequences, 5.5% of them singletons, with approximately 8.2% in the top ten. The sequences come from whole blood, collected in connection with sensitization to the hapten diphenylcyclopropenone (DPC). These receptors all stem from a woman aged 18-29 years with alopecia areata. Some clones in this sample may be carry-over from other donors' samples. CDR3s include the opening cysteine and the closing phenylalanine or tryptophan. A D gene is named only where the DNA matches it firmly. Size tells how often a clone was seen (once, few, many) or the class of an expanded clone, and some rows leave it out.

V gene	D gene	clone size	J gene	CDR3 DNA	CDR3 protein
TRBV11-3	-	many	TRBJ2-2	TGTGCCAGCGGCGTGGGGGGCGCGAACACCGGGGAGCTGTTTTTT	CASGVGGANTGELFF
TRBV5-5	-	many	TRBJ2-7	TGTGCCAGCAGCTCCCCTGGGCGGGACTCTTCTTACTTC	CASSSPGRDSSYF
TRBV6-6	-	-	TRBJ1-6	TGTGCCAGCAAGGGTGATTCACCCCTCCACTTT	CASKGDSPLHF
TRBV7-2	TRBD2	many	TRBJ2-3	TGTGCCAGCAGCTTAGTTGGGACTAGCGGGGGGGCCCGGGGAGATACGCAGTATTTT	CASSLVGTSGGARGDTQYF
TRBV7-3	-	many	TRBJ1-3	TGTGCCAGCTCGGGGGGACCTGGAAACACCATATATTTT	CASSGGPGNTIYF
TRBV6-6	-	many	TRBJ2-5	TGTGCCAGCAGTTACTCCGGCCAGGCCCAGTACTTC	CASSYSGQAQYF
TRBV24-1	TRBD1	few	TRBJ1-6	TGTGCCACCAGTGCCTTGACAGGGCTTGGGAATTCACCCCTCCACTTT	CATSALTGLGNSPLHF
TRBV7-8	TRBD1	many	TRBJ1-2	TGTGCCAGCAGCTCGGCCGGGACAGCTCTCCATGGCTACACCTTC	CASSSAGTALHGYTF
TRBV28	-	-	TRBJ1-4	TGTGCCTCGGGCCCTGGGTCTAATGAAAAACTGTTTTTT	CASGPGSNEKLFF
TRBV6-2/TRBV6-3	-	few	TRBJ1-1	TGTGCCAGCAGTTGGGACCGGGTGAACACTGAAGCTTTCTTT	CASSWDRVNTEAFF
TRBV12-3/TRBV12-4	-	many	TRBJ1-4	TGTGCCAGCAGTTATTATGACGGCCGTGAAAAACTGTTTTTT	CASSYYDGREKLFF
TRBV5-1	TRBD1	many	TRBJ2-5	TGCGCCAGCGGACAGGATGTTCGGGAGACCCAGTACTTC	CASGQDVRETQYF
TRBV5-1	-	-	TRBJ1-2	TGCGCCAGCAGCGCGGGTACAAGGGGCGATGGCTACACCTTC	CASSAGTRGDGYTF
TRBV12-3/TRBV12-4	-	few	TRBJ1-2	TGTGCCAGCAGTTTAAGGGACCGTCCTAACTATGGCTACACCTTC	CASSLRDRPNYGYTF
TRBV5-4	-	-	TRBJ1-2	TGTGCCAGCAGCTCCCTCCCCACAGGGATGAGCTATGGCTACACCTTC	CASSSLPTGMSYGYTF
TRBV12-3/TRBV12-4	TRBD2	many	TRBJ2-3	TGTGCCAGTCTTCCCGGGACTAGCTTTCCCATGGATACGCAGTATTTT	CASLPGTSFPMDTQYF
TRBV18	-	few	TRBJ1-1	TGTGCCAGCTCACCAAAGCGCAAACGGGACGCTCTGGGGGACACTGAAGCTTTCTTT	CASSPKRKRDALGDTEAFF
TRBV27	-	-	TRBJ2-3	TGTGCCAGCAGTTTAACGGCCACAGATACGCAGTATTTT	CASSLTATDTQYF
TRBV4-3	TRBD2	many	TRBJ2-3	TGCGCCAGCAGCCAAGATTGGGGGGGGTCTGCAGATACGCAGTATTTT	CASSQDWGGSADTQYF
TRBV25-1	-	few	TRBJ1-2	TGTGCCAGCAACCAAAACGGAATCTATGGCTACACCTTC	CASNQNGIYGYTF
TRBV6-2/TRBV6-3	TRBD1	-	TRBJ2-2	TGTGCCATCCGGGACAGGGACCCCGGGGAGCTGTTTTTT	CAIRDRDPGELFF
TRBV5-6	-	few	TRBJ1-2	TGTGCCAGCAGCCCGGGGGCAGGGAGGTTTGACTATGGCTACACCTTC	CASSPGAGRFDYGYTF
TRBV2	-	-	TRBJ1-6	TGTGCCAGCCTGGGGGGGTTGAATTCACCCCTCCACTTT	CASLGGLNSPLHF
TRBV7-2	-	few	TRBJ1-3	TGTGCCAGCAGCTTCCAGGGCGGACCCTCTGGAAACACCATATATTTT	CASSFQGGPSGNTIYF
TRBV7-8	-	many	TRBJ2-1	TGTGCCAGCAGCCGCCGGCTGGTGAATGAGCAGTTCTTC	CASSRRLVNEQFF
TRBV7-2	TRBD1	many	TRBJ1-5	TGTGCCAGCAGCCCCCGGACAGGGAATCAGCCCCAGCATTTT	CASSPRTGNQPQHF
TRBV6-5	TRBD1	-	TRBJ2-5	TGTGCCAGCAGTCGGGGACAGGCCATTGAAGAGACCCAGTACTTC	CASSRGQAIEETQYF
TRBV3-1	-	many	TRBJ2-4	TGTGCCAGCAGCCAAGCGGGACTGGGAGCAGGGGCTCAGTACTTC	CASSQAGLGAGAQYF
TRBV27	TRBD2	few	TRBJ2-2	TGTGCCAGCAGTTTAGGGACTAGCGGGGGAAACACCGGGGAGCTGTTTTTT	CASSLGTSGGNTGELFF
TRBV6-2/TRBV6-3	TRBD2	few	TRBJ2-5	TGTGCCAGCAGTTACTCGGGACTAGCTGGAGAGACCCAGTACTTC	CASSYSGLAGETQYF
TRBV7-2	-	few	TRBJ1-5	TGTGCCAGCAGCTTACGGGGGCCGGATCAGCCCCAGCATTTT	CASSLRGPDQPQHF
TRBV5-1	-	many	TRBJ2-3	TGCGCCAGCAGCGTCGGTCTAGGCAGCACAGATACGCAGTATTTT	CASSVGLGSTDTQYF
TRBV5-1	-	-	TRBJ2-2	TGCGCCAGCAGTTATGACACCCCGAACACCGGGGAGCTGTTTTTT	CASSYDTPNTGELFF
TRBV6-5	-	many	TRBJ1-5	TGTGCCAGCAGTTACCAACGGGGGAGGGATCAGCCCCAGCATTTT	CASSYQRGRDQPQHF
TRBV7-2	-	-	TRBJ1-4	TGTGCCAGCAGCTTTGACAGGCAGGACGAAAAACTGTTTTTT	CASSFDRQDEKLFF
TRBV12-3/TRBV12-4	-	-	TRBJ2-1	TGTGCCAGCAGTTTGCCGGGGTGGAATGAGCAGTTCTTC	CASSLPGWNEQFF
TRBV20-1	-	many	TRBJ2-3	TGCAGTGCGGAACAGACTAGCACAGATACGCAGTATTTT	CSAEQTSTDTQYF
TRBV29-1	-	-	TRBJ1-2	TGCAGCGTTGGAGAGAATCCTAACTATGGCTACACCTTC	CSVGENPNYGYTF
TRBV19	-	-	TRBJ2-7	TGTGCCAGTAGTCCGGCCGAACAGGCCTACGAGCAGTACTTC	CASSPAEQAYEQYF
TRBV19	-	many	TRBJ1-5	TGTGCCAGTAGTCTCCGACATAGCAATCAGCCCCAGCATTTT	CASSLRHSNQPQHF
TRBV5-1	-	many	TRBJ2-3	TGCGCCAGCTCCCGGCCGGGGCTAGCCCGCACAGATACGCAGTATTTT	CASSRPGLARTDTQYF
TRBV25-1	-	many	TRBJ2-7	TGTGCCAGCAGTGACGGGATCCCCTACGAGCAGTACTTC	CASSDGIPYEQYF
TRBV10-3	-	-	TRBJ1-5	TGTGCCATCGGCCGGCAGAACAATCAGCCCCAGCATTTT	CAIGRQNNQPQHF